The clone carrying this T cell receptor beta chain has a handful of counts. Trimming took 5 bases from V and 3 from J; bases not matched to a gene: 2. This CDR3 is built from 14 residues. CDR1 is SGHTA, CDR2 FQGTGA, per germline. This specimen belongs to a study of T cells after yellow fever vaccination. By 5'RACE template switching, TCR cDNA was produced, with a universal primer site and UMIs added in the process. TCRdb analysed the 5' RACE reads with MiXCR anew, one entry per CDR3 protein. The data contain roughly 350,000 distinct CDR3 sequences, over 3.5% of them seen just once; the ten biggest clones take up under 30%.

The chain is built from TRBV7-3 and TRBJ2-2; 8 bases fit TRBD2. The TCR sequence derives from a man between 18 and 29 years old who received the YFV17D yellow fever vaccine. The sample consisted of PBMCs, taken 5 days after the yellow fever booster vaccination. The CDR3, as DNA: TGTGCCAGCAGCCGCGGGGGGCACACCGGGGAGCTGTTTTTT. Amino acids: CASSRGGHTGELFF.